The TCR beta chain under discussion was sequenced for a study of monozygotic twins with inflammatory bowel disease. Study-level results: TCRbeta inverse Simpson diversity was decreased in IBD patients versus healthy co-twins.

Concerning this clonotype itself: What it binds is unknown.

The CDR3 is 14 residues long. In germline, CDR1 is SGHRS, CDR2 YFSETQ. With the 5' RACE reads reprocessed, TCRdb shows one record per CDR3 protein and no DNA. The repertoire table contains roughly 150,000 distinct CDR3 sequences. The chain uses TRBV5-1 and TRBJ2-2; there is no DNA to check the TCRdb D call of TRBD1. This sequence originates from a human donor with ulcerative colitis or Crohn's disease, or a healthy co-twin of an affected twin (not recorded which). The specimen was blood. The CDR3 loop reads CASSLAGGPGELFF.